Below, 28 T cell receptor beta chains from the same sample are listed, as sequenced in a study of OX40 agonist ivuxolimab in advanced cancers. The assay was immunoSEQ multiplex PCR, and TCRdb's table has in-frame clones only and misses some. This table has roughly 18,000 clones, 55% to 75% appearing once. Sample: CD4+ or CD8+ T cells sorted from blood, taken in a trial of the OX40 agonist ivuxolimab. These TCRs come from an adult with an advanced solid tumor such as melanoma, head and neck, liver or kidney cancer.

This chain uses TRBV15 with TRBJ1-2, with D possibly TRBD1 on 6 matching bases. The V gene's germline CDR1 is LNHNV and CDR2 YYDKDF (reference sequence). The V gene lost 5 bases and the J gene lost 5 bases, with 21 bases spanning the gap. CDR3 length equals 16 residues. In DNA, the CDR3 is TGTGCCACCAGCGGACCAGACAGGCCCCAGCTTTATGGCTACACCTTC. It translates to CATSGPDRPQLYGYTF.

This clone was detected only once. V gene TRBV7-6 combines with J gene TRBJ1-4, with 8 nucleotides matching TRBD1. This CDR3 region has 17 residues. Germline V gives CDR1 SGHVS, CDR2 FNYEAQ. The junction had 8 bases not matched to a gene; V was cut back by 2 bases and J by 3 bases. The CDR3 region is CASSLFGQGVSNEKLFF. CDR3 in DNA: TGTGCCAGCAGCTTATTCGGACAGGGTGTCTCTAATGAAAAACTGTTTTTT.

The V call is TRBV7-9, the J call TRBJ2-7; D is possibly TRBD1 (6 bases). The CDR3 sequence is 14 residues long. The V end lost 5 bases, the J end lost 2 bases, and 13 bases lay between the germline ends. CDR1 SEHNR and CDR2 FQNEAQ come from the germline V gene (reference sequence). The CDR3 DNA is TGTGCCAGCAGCCCATCCCGACAGGCCTACGAGCAGTACTTC. Amino acid sequence: CASSPSRQAYEQYF. Drawing the rest from reference TRBV7-9 and TRBJ2-7, the complete variable domain is DTGVSQNPRHKITKRGQNVTFRCDPISEHNRLYWYRQTLGQGPEFLTYFQNEAQLEKSRLLSDRFSAERPKGSFSTLEIQRTEQGDSAMYLCASSPSRQAYEQYFGPGTRLTVT.

The chain has TRBV7-9 and TRBJ1-1; 9 nucleotides align to TRBD1. V gave up 5 bases and J gave up 6 bases; unmatched junction bases: 10. Germline CDR1 reads SEHNR; CDR2 reads FQNEAQ (reference sequence). This CDR3 is built from 15 residues. CDR3 loop: CASSARDRESPEAFF. The CDR3 coding sequence is TGTGCCAGCAGCGCCCGGGACAGGGAGTCCCCTGAAGCTTTCTTT.

The chain joins TRBV7-9 to TRBJ2-6, with unresolved D. V was trimmed by 1 base and J by 0 bases, leaving 4 bases between them. Germline V lookup: CDR1 SEHNR, CDR2 FQNEAQ (reference sequence). The CDR3 loop spans 15 amino acids. This CDR3 reads CASSLGGSGANVLTF. CDR3 in DNA: TGTGCCAGCAGCTTAGGGGGCTCTGGGGCCAACGTCCTGACTTTC.

The rearrangement joins TRBV27 to TRBJ2-1; 11 bases match TRBD2. This CDR3 is built from 15 residues. V trimming: 6 bases; J trimming: 7 bases; junction bases outside the gene matches: 8. In germline, CDR1 is MNHEY, CDR2 SMNVEV (reference sequence). The CDR3 region is CASRLAGGLGNEQFF. The CDR3 DNA reads as TGTGCCAGCAGATTAGCGGGGGGGCTTGGGAATGAGCAGTTCTTC.

The chain employs TRBV7-2 and TRBJ2-1; unclear D gene. V was pared by 0 bases and J by 6 bases, with 18 bases between. The CDR3 covers 17 residues. Germline loops: CDR1 SGHTA, CDR2 FQGNSA. In DNA form, the CDR3 reads TGTGCCAGCAGCTTAGCCGGTGGTTGGGGATTGAGCAATGAGCAGTTCTTC. It translates to CASSLAGGWGLSNEQFF.

The rearrangement uses TRBV29-1 and TRBJ2-7; D might be TRBD1 (5 bases). This CDR3 spans 14 amino acids. V was pared by 6 bases and J by 2 bases, with 17 bases between. CDR1 and CDR2 from the germline V gene are SQVTM and ANQGSEA. In nucleotides, the CDR3 is TGCAGCGTCCCCGGCCCGGCAGGGACCTACGAGCAGTACTTC. Translating it yields CSVPGPAGTYEQYF.

The gene calls are TRBV29-1 and TRBJ2-1; 11 bases map to TRBD2. V shed 4 bases and J 8 bases; nucleotides not matched to a gene: 7. Germline assignment: CDR1 SQVTM and CDR2 ANQGSEA. The CDR3 runs to 14 residues. The CDR3 here is CSVAYSGGADEQFF. The CDR3, as DNA: TGCAGCGTTGCTTATAGCGGGGGGGCAGATGAGCAGTTCTTC.

This chain uses TRBV9 with TRBJ2-3; 11 positions agree with TRBD2. Trimming removed 1 base from V and 3 bases from J; junction bases left unmatched: 13. CDR3 length: 19 residues. CDR1 is SGDLS, CDR2 YYNGEE, per germline. The CDR3 region is CASSVPFLTSGGMTDTQYF. As DNA, the CDR3 is TGTGCCAGCAGCGTACCTTTCCTCACTAGCGGGGGAATGACAGATACGCAGTATTTT.

The J gene is TRBJ1-2, the V gene TRBV6-6; D is undetermined. The V end was cut by 7 bases, the J end by 0 bases, with 15 bases between. Germline lookup yields CDR1 MNHNY and CDR2 SVGAGI (reference sequence). The CDR3 length is 15 residues. CDR3 DNA sequence: TGTGCCAGCACCCTCGATGGGGTAGCTAACTATGGCTACACCTTC. Its translation: CASTLDGVANYGYTF.

The gene calls are TRBV7-6 and TRBJ2-5; possibly TRBD1 for D (5 bases). The assigned J gene may be wrong: the sequence end matches TRBJ2-7 better. Germline CDR1 and CDR2: SGHVS and FNYEAQ. There are 15 residues in the CDR3. CDR3 DNA: TGTGCCAGCAGTTCAAACAGGCTAAGCTCCTACGAGCAGTACTTC. Translation: CASSSNRLSSYEQYF.

As DNA, the CDR3 is TGTGCCAGCAGCCAATACGGCCTACAGGACTATGGCTACACCTTC. It translates to CASSQYGLQDYGYTF. The rearrangement joins TRBV4-2 to TRBJ1-2, with D possibly matching TRBD1 (5 bases). Looked up from germline, CDR1 is LGHNA and CDR2 is YNFKEQ. This CDR3 comprises 15 residues. Between the trimmed V and J ends, which lost 2 bases and 3 bases, there was a span of 13 bases.

The gene calls are TRBV28 and TRBJ1-6; the D is unclear. The CDR3 is 15 residues long. Trimming left V 3 bases short and J 6 bases short, with 12 bases between. Per germline, CDR1 MDHEN and CDR2 SYDVKM. In DNA form, the CDR3 reads TGTGCCAGCAGTTTGAACGGGGTAGGTAATTCACCCCTCCACTTT. It encodes CASSLNGVGNSPLHF.

A single count supports this clone. V and J are TRBV7-3 and TRBJ2-1, with TRBD2 matching 7 bases. The germline V gene encodes CDR1 SGHTA and CDR2 FQGTGA. This CDR3 is 14 amino acids long. Losses at the gene ends were 5 bases for V and 7 bases for J; bases not matched to a gene: 8. DNA of the CDR3: TGTGCCAGCAGCCTTCTCGGGGGGACGAATGAGCAGTTCTTC. Protein product: CASSLLGGTNEQFF.

This chain uses TRBV6-6 with TRBJ1-1; 12 nucleotides align to TRBD1. The CDR3 is 15 residues long. The J segment lost 4 bases and the V segment lost 5 bases, leaving 5 bases of the junction unmatched. CDR1 is MNHNY and CDR2 is SVGAGI in the germline V gene (reference sequence). The CDR3 DNA sequence: TGTGCCAGCAGTCCGGGGGGACAGGGGGCCACTGAAGCTTTCTTT. This gives the protein CASSPGGQGATEAFF.

By its share, this clone is large (0.1 to 1%). The gene calls are TRBV7-2 and TRBJ1-1; TRBD1 might be the D (6 bases). The ends were cut back, 5 bases at V and 10 bases at J, with 14 bases in the middle. The CDR3 is 12 amino acids. Germline assignment: CDR1 SGHTA and CDR2 FQGNSA. In DNA, the CDR3 is TGTGCCAGCAGCCCCACGGGGACAACAGCTTTCTTT. Amino acids: CASSPTGTTAFF.

The rearrangement uses TRBV27 and TRBJ1-1, with a tentative D call TRBD1 (5 bases). The CDR3 consists of 15 residues. Germline loops: CDR1 MNHEY, CDR2 SMNVEV (reference sequence). The ends were cut back, 4 bases at V and 1 base at J, with 13 bases in the middle. DNA for the CDR3: TGTGCCAGCAGTTACCCGGGACCCTGGAACACTGAAGCTTTCTTT. Protein sequence: CASSYPGPWNTEAFF.

V and J are TRBV28 and TRBJ1-2; 8 positions match TRBD1. The CDR3 length is 15 residues. Trimming removed 2 bases from V and 5 bases from J; junction bases left unmatched: 7. Germline V lookup: CDR1 MDHEN, CDR2 SYDVKM. The CDR3 sequence is CASSLSTTGGYGYTF. Here the CDR3 DNA reads TGTGCCAGCAGTTTAAGTACAACAGGGGGGTATGGCTACACCTTC.

The J gene is TRBJ1-2, the V gene TRBV6-5; TRBD1 is a possible D gene (6 bases). Germline CDR1 and CDR2: MNHEY and SVGAGI. The length of the CDR3 is 15 residues. Trimming stripped 8 bases from V and 3 bases from J, with 19 bases between. The CDR3 region is CASSTGVGLDYGYTF. The CDR3 nucleotides are TGTGCCAGCTCGACAGGCGTCGGTTTAGACTATGGCTACACCTTC.

Regarding this clone: The CDR3 ends on some other residue instead of the conserved phenylalanine or tryptophan, so this is likely a read error. The limits of the CDR3 on the DNA are not certain, so only TCRdb's listed CDR3 is given. V is TRBV12-5 and J is TRBJ2-7. Both ends counted, the CDR3 spans 9 residues. In germline, CDR1 is LGHNT, CDR2 FRNRAP. CDR3: CASGVERTL.

The chain employs TRBV28 and TRBJ2-2; no clear D gene. In germline, CDR1 is MDHEN, CDR2 SYDVKM. Trimming shortened V by 5 bases and J by 14 bases, and 15 bases separated the two germline ends. This CDR3 region has 12 residues. CDR3 nucleotides: TGTGCCAGCAGTCCCAGCCGATCGGGCCTGTTTTTT. Translation: CASSPSRSGLFF.

V gene TRBV7-8 combines with J gene TRBJ2-6, with TRBD1 matching 7 bases. Germline lookup yields CDR1 SGHVS and CDR2 FQNEAQ. The CDR3 consists of 16 residues. The V and J ends lost 2 bases and 1 base, in that order; junction bases with no gene match: 2. The chain's CDR3 is CASSLLTGSGANVLTF. The CDR3 region has the DNA TGTGCCAGCAGCTTACTGACAGGGTCTGGGGCCAACGTCCTGACTTTC. The full variable domain, completed using reference TRBV7-8 and TRBJ2-6, is GAGVSQSPRYKVAKRGQDVALRCDPISGHVSLFWYQQALGQGPEFLTYFQNEAQLDKSGLPSDRFFAERPEGSVSTLKIQRTQQEDSAVYLCASSLLTGSGANVLTFGAGSRLTVL.

The chain is built from TRBV7-9 and TRBJ2-7; the D gene could be TRBD1 or TRBD2 (5 bases each). V was shortened by 4 bases and J by 6 bases, with 16 bases between the two germline ends. This CDR3 has 14 amino acids. Germline CDR1 and CDR2: SEHNR and FQNEAQ (reference sequence). The CDR3: CASSYRDRRGEQYF. In DNA form, the CDR3 reads TGTGCCAGCAGCTATAGGGACCGCCGGGGCGAGCAGTACTTC.

This chain joins TRBV7-9 and TRBJ2-7; 8 nucleotides line up with TRBD2. V lost 4 bases, J lost 5 bases, and 10 bases stayed unmatched. This CDR3 spans 15 amino acids. The V gene's germline CDR1 is SEHNR and CDR2 FQNEAQ (reference sequence). CDR3 nucleotide sequence: TGTGCCAGCAGCTCCCGGGGGGGGCTCTTGAACGAGCAGTACTTC. Its translation: CASSSRGGLLNEQYF. Combining the CDR3 with reference TRBV7-9 and TRBJ2-7 gives the whole variable domain DTGVSQNPRHKITKRGQNVTFRCDPISEHNRLYWYRQTLGQGPEFLTYFQNEAQLEKSRLLSDRFSAERPKGSFSTLEIQRTEQGDSAMYLCASSSRGGLLNEQYFGPGTRLTVT.

The chain carries TRBV19 and TRBJ2-2; D is ambiguous. The CDR3 is 15 amino acids. V gave up 5 bases and J gave up 3 bases, with 13 bases separating them. Germline CDR1 and CDR2: LNHDA and SQIVND (reference sequence). The CDR3, as DNA: TGTGCCAGTAGTCTTCCCACTACTTACACCGGGGAGCTGTTTTTT. It yields the protein CASSLPTTYTGELFF. The full variable domain, its missing parts supplied by reference TRBV19 and TRBJ2-2, is DGGITQSPKYLFRKEGQNVTLSCEQNLNHDAMYWYRQDPGQGLRLIYYSQIVNDFQKGDIAEGYSVSREKKESFPLTVTSAQKNPTAFYLCASSLPTTYTGELFFGEGSRLTVL.

J is TRBJ1-2 and V is TRBV16; D uncertain. This CDR3 is built from 16 residues. Germline assignment: CDR1 KGHSY and CDR2 FQNENV. V lost 1 base and J 6 bases, leaving 18 bases between the germline ends. DNA of the CDR3: TGTGCCAGCAGCCAATTCAAAGGGAGACCCAAAGATGGCTACACCTTC. Its protein product is CASSQFKGRPKDGYTF.

DNA of the CDR3: TGTGCCAGCAGCTTGGTCCAGGGGCCCTACGAGCAGTACTTC. Translation gives CASSLVQGPYEQYF. This chain connects TRBV11-1 to TRBJ2-7, with D possibly TRBD1 on 6 matching bases. Trimming shortened V by 3 bases and J by 2 bases, and 11 bases separated the two germline ends. The CDR3 length is 14 residues. In germline, CDR1 is SGHAT, CDR2 FQDESV (reference sequence).